The rows below give T cell receptor beta chains drawn from one sample of a study of T cells after posttransplantation cyclophosphamide. Clones were sequenced by immunoSEQ multiplex PCR, and TCRdb holds only the in-frame ones, with some missing. This repertoire holds 10,000 to 13,000 clones, and none appear only once. The sample consisted of PBMCs, taken after allogeneic stem cell transplant with posttransplant cyclophosphamide. Receptors originate from a female patient in her forties who received an allogeneic stem cell transplant from a related donor, was CMV-positive, and had no GVHD. Part of the T cell pool may stem from the graft donor. Each CDR3 is given with its conserved first and last residue. The D gene is left open where the match is weak. The size entry is marked missing in some rows and otherwise reads once, few, many or a size class.

clone_size: many
j_call: TRBJ2-3
d_call: -
v_call: TRBV4-1
cdr3_aa: CASSQEGATDTQYF
cdr3_nt: TGCGCCAGCAGCCAAGAGGGGGCCACAGATACGCAGTATTTT

clone_size: many
j_call: TRBJ1-2
d_call: -
v_call: TRBV27
cdr3_aa: CASSYLGHLGYTF
cdr3_nt: TGTGCCAGCAGTTACCTTGGACATTTAGGCTACACCTTC

clone_size: many
j_call: TRBJ2-4
d_call: -
v_call: TRBV10-3
cdr3_aa: CAISESRGNIQYF
cdr3_nt: TGTGCCATCAGTGAGTCTAGGGGAAACATTCAGTACTTC

clone_size: -
j_call: TRBJ2-6
d_call: -
v_call: TRBV9
cdr3_aa: CASSVVGSGANVLTF
cdr3_nt: TGTGCCAGCAGCGTAGTGGGGAGTGGGGCCAACGTCCTGACTTTC

clone_size: many
j_call: TRBJ2-2
d_call: -
v_call: TRBV7-3
cdr3_aa: CASSLGRRRAFNTGELFF
cdr3_nt: TGTGCCAGCAGCTTAGGACGTAGGCGGGCCTTCAACACCGGGGAGCTGTTTTTT

clone_size: many
j_call: TRBJ2-1
d_call: -
v_call: TRBV7-3
cdr3_aa: CASSPSRGSNEQFF
cdr3_nt: TGTGCCAGCAGCCCAAGTAGGGGTTCGAATGAGCAGTTCTTC

clone_size: many
j_call: TRBJ2-7
d_call: -
v_call: TRBV29-1
cdr3_aa: CSAYRDKSYEQYF
cdr3_nt: TGCAGCGCTTACCGTGACAAGTCCTACGAGCAGTACTTC

clone_size: medium-sized
j_call: TRBJ2-7
d_call: TRBD2
v_call: TRBV19
cdr3_aa: CASSTRLAGRYEQYF
cdr3_nt: TGTGCCAGTAGTACCAGGCTAGCGGGTCGCTACGAGCAGTACTTC

clone_size: many
j_call: TRBJ2-1
d_call: -
v_call: TRBV4-1
cdr3_aa: CASSQDTGTGSYNEQFF
cdr3_nt: TGCGCCAGCAGCCAAGACACCGGGACTGGATCCTACAATGAGCAGTTCTTC

clone_size: many
j_call: TRBJ2-1
d_call: -
v_call: TRBV10-2
cdr3_aa: CASTKMTRQAYNEQFF
cdr3_nt: TGCGCCAGCACCAAAATGACTAGACAAGCCTACAATGAGCAGTTCTTC

clone_size: many
j_call: TRBJ1-3
d_call: -
v_call: TRBV16
cdr3_aa: CASSPVISGNTIYF
cdr3_nt: TGTGCCAGCAGCCCAGTTATCTCTGGAAACACCATATATTTT

clone_size: many
j_call: TRBJ1-1
d_call: -
v_call: TRBV4-1
cdr3_aa: CASSLVEATEAFF
cdr3_nt: TGCGCCAGCAGCTTAGTGGAGGCGACTGAAGCTTTCTTT

clone_size: many
j_call: TRBJ2-7
d_call: TRBD2
v_call: TRBV7-9
cdr3_aa: CASSLMGGNYEQYF
cdr3_nt: TGTGCCAGCAGCTTGATGGGGGGGAACTACGAGCAGTACTTC

clone_size: many
j_call: TRBJ2-3
d_call: TRBD2
v_call: TRBV10-1
cdr3_aa: CASSNNQREGRNTQYF
cdr3_nt: TGCGCCAGCAGCAACAACCAGCGGGAGGGCCGAAATACGCAGTATTTT

clone_size: many
j_call: TRBJ2-1
d_call: TRBD2
v_call: TRBV28
cdr3_aa: CASSPLRLAGDNEQFF
cdr3_nt: TGTGCCAGCAGTCCCCTTAGACTAGCGGGAGACAATGAGCAGTTCTTC

clone_size: many
j_call: TRBJ1-1
d_call: TRBD1
v_call: TRBV18
cdr3_aa: CASSPLGGQTLNTEAFF
cdr3_nt: TGTGCCAGCTCACCACTAGGGGGCCAGACCCTAAACACTGAAGCTTTCTTT

clone_size: many
j_call: TRBJ2-3
d_call: TRBD1
v_call: TRBV7-9
cdr3_aa: CASSAGTATYTDTQYF
cdr3_nt: TGTGCCAGCAGCGCCGGGACAGCGACTTACACAGATACGCAGTATTTT

clone_size: many
j_call: TRBJ2-1
d_call: -
v_call: TRBV12-5
cdr3_aa: CASGLLPRASYNEQFF
cdr3_nt: TGTGCTAGTGGTTTGTTACCCAGGGCTTCCTACAATGAGCAGTTCTTC

clone_size: many
j_call: TRBJ2-7
d_call: -
v_call: TRBV2
cdr3_aa: CASSSQGSYEQYF
cdr3_nt: TGTGCCAGCAGTAGTCAGGGGTCCTACGAGCAGTACTTC

clone_size: large
j_call: TRBJ2-1
d_call: -
v_call: TRBV9
cdr3_aa: CASSPNYNEQFF
cdr3_nt: TGTGCCAGCAGCCCAAATTACAATGAGCAGTTCTTC

clone_size: few
j_call: TRBJ2-5
d_call: TRBD2
v_call: TRBV28
cdr3_aa: CASSRSGLVTETQYF
cdr3_nt: TGTGCCAGCAGTCGTTCGGGACTAGTTACAGAGACCCAGTACTTC

clone_size: many
j_call: TRBJ1-3
d_call: -
v_call: TRBV18
cdr3_aa: CASILGGTGNTIYF
cdr3_nt: TGTGCCAGCATCTTAGGAGGAACGGGAAACACCATATATTTT

clone_size: -
j_call: TRBJ2-7
d_call: TRBD2
v_call: TRBV11-1
cdr3_aa: CASSLVPGTNYEQYF
cdr3_nt: TGTGCCAGCAGCTTAGTTCCCGGGACTAACTACGAGCAGTACTTC

clone_size: many
j_call: TRBJ2-1
d_call: TRBD2
v_call: TRBV5-1
cdr3_aa: CASSLRFSGLAGGFNEQFF
cdr3_nt: TGCGCCAGCAGCTTGAGATTTTCGGGACTAGCGGGGGGTTTTAATGAGCAGTTCTTC

clone_size: many
j_call: TRBJ2-7
d_call: TRBD1
v_call: TRBV9
cdr3_aa: CASSVGVGGLDEQYF
cdr3_nt: TGTGCCAGCAGCGTAGGGGTAGGGGGCTTGGACGAGCAGTACTTC

clone_size: many
j_call: TRBJ2-7
d_call: -
v_call: TRBV4-2
cdr3_aa: CASSQDLYSRDSYEQYF
cdr3_nt: TGTGCCAGCAGCCAAGATCTATACAGCAGAGATTCCTACGAGCAGTACTTC

clone_size: medium-sized
j_call: TRBJ1-5
d_call: -
v_call: TRBV19
cdr3_aa: CASSIDHSNQPQHF
cdr3_nt: TGTGCCAGTAGTATAGACCATAGCAATCAGCCCCAGCATTTT

clone_size: many
j_call: TRBJ1-2
d_call: -
v_call: TRBV9
cdr3_aa: CASSATGGAGGYTF
cdr3_nt: TGTGCCAGCAGCGCCACGGGGGGCGCGGGGGGCTACACCTTC

clone_size: many
j_call: TRBJ2-3
d_call: -
v_call: TRBV5-6
cdr3_aa: CASSPPLAPVGTDTQYF
cdr3_nt: TGTGCCAGCAGCCCCCCCCTAGCGCCGGTCGGCACAGATACGCAGTATTTT

clone_size: many
j_call: TRBJ1-2
d_call: -
v_call: TRBV5-1
cdr3_aa: CASSLEGTPNYGYTF
cdr3_nt: TGCGCCAGCAGCCTGGAAGGGACACCAAACTATGGCTACACCTTC

clone_size: many
j_call: TRBJ2-7
d_call: TRBD1
v_call: TRBV7-9
cdr3_aa: CASGGQGMGSYEQYF
cdr3_nt: TGTGCCAGCGGGGGACAGGGGATGGGTTCCTACGAGCAGTACTTC

clone_size: many
j_call: TRBJ1-2
d_call: -
v_call: TRBV30
cdr3_aa: CAYNRADYGYTF
cdr3_nt: TGTGCCTATAACAGGGCTGACTATGGCTACACCTTC

clone_size: -
j_call: TRBJ2-2
d_call: TRBD1
v_call: TRBV7-8
cdr3_aa: CAGSSRGQNTGELFF
cdr3_nt: TGTGCCGGCAGTTCCAGGGGGCAAAACACCGGGGAGCTGTTTTTT

clone_size: many
j_call: TRBJ2-7
d_call: -
v_call: TRBV5-1
cdr3_aa: CASSSLSTSSYEQYF
cdr3_nt: TGCGCCAGCAGCTCCCTTTCGACTAGCTCCTACGAGCAGTACTTC

clone_size: many
j_call: TRBJ2-3
d_call: TRBD2
v_call: TRBV7-3
cdr3_aa: CASSLNGRARGDTQYF
cdr3_nt: TGTGCCAGCAGCTTAAACGGGAGGGCCCGTGGAGATACGCAGTATTTT

clone_size: many
j_call: TRBJ2-2
d_call: -
v_call: TRBV4-1
cdr3_aa: CASSPGTSNTGELFF
cdr3_nt: TGCGCCAGCAGCCCTGGGACTTCGAACACCGGGGAGCTGTTTTTT

clone_size: many
j_call: TRBJ1-1
d_call: TRBD1
v_call: TRBV12-5
cdr3_aa: CASGLVLDRGNTEAFF
cdr3_nt: TGTGCTAGTGGTTTGGTACTTGACAGGGGGAACACTGAAGCTTTCTTT

clone_size: many
j_call: TRBJ2-7
d_call: -
v_call: TRBV27
cdr3_aa: CASSPIAVVSYEQYF
cdr3_nt: TGTGCCAGCAGTCCCATAGCGGTTGTCTCCTACGAGCAGTACTTC

clone_size: many
j_call: TRBJ2-6
d_call: -
v_call: TRBV30
cdr3_aa: CAWTSGGSGANVLTF
cdr3_nt: TGTGCCTGGACCTCCGGGGGCTCTGGGGCCAACGTCCTGACTTTC

clone_size: many
j_call: TRBJ1-4
d_call: -
v_call: TRBV11-2
cdr3_aa: CASSLSVTNEKLFF
cdr3_nt: TGTGCCAGCAGCTTGAGCGTGACTAATGAAAAACTGTTTTTT

clone_size: many
j_call: TRBJ2-1
d_call: TRBD1
v_call: TRBV5-1
cdr3_aa: CASSLHIRLDRGAYNEQFF
cdr3_nt: TGCGCCAGCAGCTTACACATCCGTCTCGACAGGGGGGCCTACAATGAGCAGTTCTTC

clone_size: medium-sized
j_call: TRBJ1-5
d_call: TRBD1
v_call: TRBV5-5
cdr3_aa: CASSVTHRGEPQHF
cdr3_nt: TGTGCCAGCAGCGTCACCCACAGGGGTGAGCCCCAGCATTTT

clone_size: many
j_call: TRBJ2-2
d_call: TRBD1
v_call: TRBV30
cdr3_aa: CARQGAPLKMFF
cdr3_nt: TGTGCCCGACAGGGGGCCCCCTTGAAGATGTTTTTT

clone_size: many
j_call: TRBJ1-1
d_call: -
v_call: TRBV2
cdr3_aa: CASSERAGAWNTEAFF
cdr3_nt: TGTGCCAGCAGTGAGAGGGCGGGGGCTTGGAACACTGAAGCTTTCTTT

clone_size: many
j_call: TRBJ2-7
d_call: TRBD1
v_call: TRBV18
cdr3_aa: CASSPGQSVEQYF
cdr3_nt: TGTGCCAGCTCACCGGGACAGTCGGTCGAGCAGTACTTC

clone_size: many
j_call: TRBJ1-5
d_call: -
v_call: TRBV11-2
cdr3_aa: CASSLSAGEPQHF
cdr3_nt: TGTGCCAGCAGCTTAAGTGCTGGAGAGCCCCAGCATTTT

clone_size: many
j_call: TRBJ1-6
d_call: TRBD1
v_call: TRBV10-1
cdr3_aa: CASSDRQGWNSPLHF
cdr3_nt: TGCGCCAGCAGTGACCGACAGGGATGGAATTCACCCCTCCACTTT

clone_size: many
j_call: TRBJ1-3
d_call: -
v_call: TRBV1
cdr3_aa: CTSSQVSFQGKRNTIYF
cdr3_nt: TGCACCAGCAGCCAAGTAAGCTTCCAGGGAAAGAGAAACACCATATATTTT

clone_size: many
j_call: TRBJ2-7
d_call: -
v_call: TRBV19
cdr3_aa: CASSSSGDLTYEQYF
cdr3_nt: TGTGCCAGTAGTTCGAGCGGAGACCTAACTTACGAGCAGTACTTC